The T cell receptor (beta chain) under discussion was sequenced for a study of control samples from healthy donors and cancer patients. Sequenced by immunoSEQ multiplex PCR; TCRdb stores in-frame clones only, minus some. The data show tens of thousands of clones, with around 85% seen just once and about 36% held by the top ten. CDR1 MNHEY and CDR2 SVGAGI come from the germline V gene. The CDR3 totals 13 residues. V was pared by 0 bases and J by 7 bases, with 7 bases between. The chain is built from TRBV6-5 and TRBJ2-1, with D unresolved. Sequenced: PBMCs. This receptor was identified in a man aged 65-85 years with lung cancer. CDR3 nucleotides: TGTGCCAGCAGTTACTCCCCGAGAAATGAGCAGTTCTTC. This encodes CASSYSPRNEQFF.